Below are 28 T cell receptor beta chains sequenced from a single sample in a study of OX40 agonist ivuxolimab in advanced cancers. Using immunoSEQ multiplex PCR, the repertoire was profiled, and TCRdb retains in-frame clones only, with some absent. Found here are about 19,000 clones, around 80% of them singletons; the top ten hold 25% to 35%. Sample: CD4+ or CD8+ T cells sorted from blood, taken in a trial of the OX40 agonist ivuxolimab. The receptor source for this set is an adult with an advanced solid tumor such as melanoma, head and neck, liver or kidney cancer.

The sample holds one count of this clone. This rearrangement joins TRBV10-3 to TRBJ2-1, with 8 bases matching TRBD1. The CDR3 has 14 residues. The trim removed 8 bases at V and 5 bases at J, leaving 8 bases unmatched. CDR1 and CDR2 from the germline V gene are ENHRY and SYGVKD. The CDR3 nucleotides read TGTGCCATCTCCCGGACAGGGACGGACAATGAGCAGTTCTTC. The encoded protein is CAISRTGTDNEQFF.

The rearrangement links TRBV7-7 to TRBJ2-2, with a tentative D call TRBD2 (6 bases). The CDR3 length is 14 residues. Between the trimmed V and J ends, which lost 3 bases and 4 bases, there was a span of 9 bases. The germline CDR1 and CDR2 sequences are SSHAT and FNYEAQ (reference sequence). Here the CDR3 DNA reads TGTGCCAGCAGCTTGGCCGGGGGCACCGGGGAGCTGTTTTTT. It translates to CASSLAGGTGELFF.

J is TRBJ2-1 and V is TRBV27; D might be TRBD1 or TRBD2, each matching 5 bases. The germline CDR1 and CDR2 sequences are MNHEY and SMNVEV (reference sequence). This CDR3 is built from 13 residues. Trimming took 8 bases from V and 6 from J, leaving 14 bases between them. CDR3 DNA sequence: TGTGCCAGCGGGATCGGGACGGTCAATGAGCAGTTCTTC. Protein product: CASGIGTVNEQFF.

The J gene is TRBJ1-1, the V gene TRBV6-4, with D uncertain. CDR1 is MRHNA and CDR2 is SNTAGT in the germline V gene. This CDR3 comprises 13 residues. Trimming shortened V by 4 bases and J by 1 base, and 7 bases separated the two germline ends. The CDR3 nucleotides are TGTGCCAGCAGTGTTACCCGGAACACTGAAGCTTTCTTT. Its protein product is CASSVTRNTEAFF.

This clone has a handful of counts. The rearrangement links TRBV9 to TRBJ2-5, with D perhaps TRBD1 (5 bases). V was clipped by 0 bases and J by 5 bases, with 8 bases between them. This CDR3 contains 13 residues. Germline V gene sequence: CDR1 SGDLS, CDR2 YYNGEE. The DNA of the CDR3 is TGTGCCAGCAGCGTAGGCAGGGATGAGACCCAGTACTTC. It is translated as CASSVGRDETQYF.

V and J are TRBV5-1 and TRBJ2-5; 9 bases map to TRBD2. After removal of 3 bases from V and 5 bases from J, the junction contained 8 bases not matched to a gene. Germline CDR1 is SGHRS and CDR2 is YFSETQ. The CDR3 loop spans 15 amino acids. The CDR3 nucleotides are TGCGCCAGCAGCTCCTTAGCGGGGGCGGTGGAGACCCAGTACTTC. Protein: CASSSLAGAVETQYF.

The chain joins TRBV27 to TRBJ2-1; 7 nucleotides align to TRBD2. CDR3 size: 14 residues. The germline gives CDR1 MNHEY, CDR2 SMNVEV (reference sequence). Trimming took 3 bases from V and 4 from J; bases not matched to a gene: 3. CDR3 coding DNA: TGTGCCAGCAGTTTTAGCGGGTCGTACAATGAGCAGTTCTTC. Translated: CASSFSGSYNEQFF.

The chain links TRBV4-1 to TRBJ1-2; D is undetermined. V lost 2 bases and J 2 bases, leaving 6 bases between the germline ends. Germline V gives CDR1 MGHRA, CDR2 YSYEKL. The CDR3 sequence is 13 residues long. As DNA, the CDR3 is TGCGCCAGCAGCCAATCTGGGAACTATGGCTACACCTTC. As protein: CASSQSGNYGYTF.

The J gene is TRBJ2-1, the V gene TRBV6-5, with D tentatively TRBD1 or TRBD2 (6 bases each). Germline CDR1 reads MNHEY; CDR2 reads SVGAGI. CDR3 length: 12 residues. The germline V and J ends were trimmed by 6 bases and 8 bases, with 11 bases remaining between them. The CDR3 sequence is CASSEEGDEQFF. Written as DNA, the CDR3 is TGTGCCAGCAGCGAGGAGGGGGATGAGCAGTTCTTC.

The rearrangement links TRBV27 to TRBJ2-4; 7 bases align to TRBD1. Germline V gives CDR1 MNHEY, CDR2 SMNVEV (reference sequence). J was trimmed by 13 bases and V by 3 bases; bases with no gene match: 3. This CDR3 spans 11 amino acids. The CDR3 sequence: CASSFKGGQYF. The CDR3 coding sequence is TGTGCCAGCAGTTTTAAAGGGGGCCAGTACTTC.

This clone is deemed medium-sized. DNA for the CDR3: TGTGCCAGCAGCCAAGTCGGGGGACAGGGGGCATATGGCTACACCTTC. Translating gives CASSQVGGQGAYGYTF. This rearrangement joins TRBV4-2 to TRBJ1-2; TRBD1 matches at 12 bases. CDR1 is LGHNA, CDR2 YNFKEQ, per germline. V shed 1 base, J shed 5 bases, and the junction held 5 bases outside the gene matches. The CDR3 runs to 16 residues.

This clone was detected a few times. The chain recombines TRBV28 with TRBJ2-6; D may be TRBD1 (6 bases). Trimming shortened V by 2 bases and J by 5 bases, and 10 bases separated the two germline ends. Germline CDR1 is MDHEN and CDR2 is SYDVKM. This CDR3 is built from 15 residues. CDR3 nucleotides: TGTGCCAGCAGTTTAACAGGGAACTGGGCCAACGTCCTGACTTTC. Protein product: CASSLTGNWANVLTF.

The DNA for the CDR3 is TGTGCCACCAGCAGCGATCTTACAGGGATTAGCACAGATACGCAGTATTTT. Translated: CATSSDLTGISTDTQYF. The rearrangement uses TRBV15 and TRBJ2-3, with D possibly TRBD1 on 6 matching bases. The CDR3 has 17 residues. The germline CDR1 and CDR2 sequences are LNHNV and YYDKDF (reference sequence). V shed 3 bases and J shed 0 bases, with 16 bases lying between them.

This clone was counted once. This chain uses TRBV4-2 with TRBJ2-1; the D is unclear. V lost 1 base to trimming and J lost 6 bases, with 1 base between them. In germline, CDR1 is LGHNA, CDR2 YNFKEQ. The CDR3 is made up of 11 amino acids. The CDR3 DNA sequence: TGTGCCAGCAGCCAAGGCAATGAGCAGTTCTTC. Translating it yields CASSQGNEQFF.

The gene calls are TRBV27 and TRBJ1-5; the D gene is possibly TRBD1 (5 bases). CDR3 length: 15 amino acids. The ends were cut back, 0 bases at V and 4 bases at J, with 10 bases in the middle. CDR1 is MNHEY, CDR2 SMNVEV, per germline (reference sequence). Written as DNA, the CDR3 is TGTGCCAGCAGTTTATCAGGGGAATGGAATCAGCCCCAGCATTTT. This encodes CASSLSGEWNQPQHF.

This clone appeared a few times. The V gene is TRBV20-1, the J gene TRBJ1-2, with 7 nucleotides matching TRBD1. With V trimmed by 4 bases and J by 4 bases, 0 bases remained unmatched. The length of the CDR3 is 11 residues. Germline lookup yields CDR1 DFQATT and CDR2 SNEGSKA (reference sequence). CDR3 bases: TGCAGTGCTACAGGGGGCTATGGCTACACCTTC. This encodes CSATGGYGYTF.

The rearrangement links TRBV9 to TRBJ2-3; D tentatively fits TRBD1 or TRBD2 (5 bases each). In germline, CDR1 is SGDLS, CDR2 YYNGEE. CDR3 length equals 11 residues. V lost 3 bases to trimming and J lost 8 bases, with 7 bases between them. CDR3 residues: CASSGGTTQYF. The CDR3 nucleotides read TGTGCCAGCAGCGGGGGGACTACGCAGTATTTT.

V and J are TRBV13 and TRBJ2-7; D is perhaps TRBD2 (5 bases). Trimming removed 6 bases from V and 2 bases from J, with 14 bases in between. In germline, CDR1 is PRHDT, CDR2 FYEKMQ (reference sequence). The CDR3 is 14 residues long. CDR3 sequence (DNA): TGTGCCAGCAGTGTTACTAGTGGAGCCTACGAGCAGTACTTC. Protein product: CASSVTSGAYEQYF.

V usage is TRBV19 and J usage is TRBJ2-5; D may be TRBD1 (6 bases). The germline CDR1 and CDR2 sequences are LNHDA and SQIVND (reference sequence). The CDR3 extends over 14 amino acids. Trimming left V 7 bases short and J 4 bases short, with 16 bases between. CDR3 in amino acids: CASKHTGNGETQYF. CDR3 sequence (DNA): TGTGCCAGTAAACATACAGGGAACGGAGAGACCCAGTACTTC.

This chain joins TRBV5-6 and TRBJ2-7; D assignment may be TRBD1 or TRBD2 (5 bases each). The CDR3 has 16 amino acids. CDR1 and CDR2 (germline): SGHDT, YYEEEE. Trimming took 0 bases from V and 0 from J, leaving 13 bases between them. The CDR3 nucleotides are TGTGCCAGCAGCTTGGGAAGAGGGGCCATCTCCTACGAGCAGTACTTC. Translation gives CASSLGRGAISYEQYF.

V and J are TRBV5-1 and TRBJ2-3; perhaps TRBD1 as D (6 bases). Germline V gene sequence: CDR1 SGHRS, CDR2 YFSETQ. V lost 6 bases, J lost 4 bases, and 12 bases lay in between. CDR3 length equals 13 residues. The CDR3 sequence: CASTPQGSDTQYF. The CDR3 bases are TGCGCCAGCACTCCGCAGGGGTCAGATACGCAGTATTTT.

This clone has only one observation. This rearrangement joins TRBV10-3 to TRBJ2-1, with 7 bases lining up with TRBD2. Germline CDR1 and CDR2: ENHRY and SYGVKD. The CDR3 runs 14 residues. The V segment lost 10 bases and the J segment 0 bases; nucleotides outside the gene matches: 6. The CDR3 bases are TGTGCCACCGGGACTACCAGCTCCTACAATGAGCAGTTCTTC. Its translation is CATGTTSSYNEQFF.

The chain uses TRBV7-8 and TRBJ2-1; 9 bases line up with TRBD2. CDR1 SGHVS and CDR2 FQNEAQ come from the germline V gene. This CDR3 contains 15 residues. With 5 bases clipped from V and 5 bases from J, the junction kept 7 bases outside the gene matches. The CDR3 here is CASSATGLAHNEQFF. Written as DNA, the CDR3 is TGTGCCAGCAGCGCTACGGGACTAGCTCACAATGAGCAGTTCTTC.

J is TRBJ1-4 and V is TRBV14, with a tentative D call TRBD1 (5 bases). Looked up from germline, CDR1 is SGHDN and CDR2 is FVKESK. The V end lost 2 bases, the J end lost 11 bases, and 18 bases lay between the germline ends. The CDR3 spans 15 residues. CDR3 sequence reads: CASSQSFGGGSKLFF. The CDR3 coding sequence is TGTGCCAGCAGCCAATCATTCGGGGGAGGATCGAAACTGTTTTTT.

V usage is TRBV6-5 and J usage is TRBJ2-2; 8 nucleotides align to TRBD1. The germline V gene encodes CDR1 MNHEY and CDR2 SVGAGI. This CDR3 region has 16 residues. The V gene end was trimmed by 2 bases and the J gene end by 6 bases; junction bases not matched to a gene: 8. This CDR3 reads CASSYHPTGAAGELFF. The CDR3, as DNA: TGTGCCAGCAGTTACCACCCGACAGGGGCAGCCGGGGAGCTGTTTTTT.

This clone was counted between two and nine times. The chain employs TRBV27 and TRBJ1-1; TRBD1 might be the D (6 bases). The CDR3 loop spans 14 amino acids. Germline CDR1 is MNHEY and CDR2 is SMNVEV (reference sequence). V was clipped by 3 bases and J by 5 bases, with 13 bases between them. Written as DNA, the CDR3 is TGTGCCAGCAGTTTGGGCGGGACAAGGACTGAAGCTTTCTTT. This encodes CASSLGGTRTEAFF.

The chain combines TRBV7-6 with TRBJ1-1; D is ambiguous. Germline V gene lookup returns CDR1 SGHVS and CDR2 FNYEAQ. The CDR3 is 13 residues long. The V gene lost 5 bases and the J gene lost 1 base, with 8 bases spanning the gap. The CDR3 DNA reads TGTGCCAGCAGCCCCTCACCGAACACTGAAGCTTTCTTT. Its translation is CASSPSPNTEAFF.

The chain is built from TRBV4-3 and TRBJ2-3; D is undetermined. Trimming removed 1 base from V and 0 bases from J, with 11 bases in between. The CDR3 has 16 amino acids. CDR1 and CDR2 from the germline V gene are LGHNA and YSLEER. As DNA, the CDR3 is TGCGCCAGCAGCCAAGTTCCGGAACCCAGCACAGATACGCAGTATTTT. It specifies CASSQVPEPSTDTQYF.